This T cell receptor (beta chain) appears in the sequencing data of a study of early T cells in non-severe SARS-CoV-2 infection (dated by TCRdb to the early 2020s). Background for the entire study: Bulk RNA from unsorted whole blood was used for TCR sequencing, so alpha and beta chains could not be paired. Summary of the overall study and its limitations: Matching against VDJdb was skewed toward anti-spike CD8 responses, likely underestimated virus-specific expansions, and missed private and CD4 specificities.

A case-control design nested within a healthcare worker cohort in London, UK, was used, with weekly nasopharyngeal swab PCR tests and blood sampling performed. Between 23 and 31 March 2020, the week of the UK lockdown, healthcare workers were enrolled and then followed up weekly for as long as 16 weeks. The cysteine opens and the phenylalanine closes a CDR3 of 16 amino acids. The only DNA kept is the CDR3, 48 bases in frame from the first base. V is shortened by 0 bases, J by 3 bases, and the region joining them spans 14 bases. To prepare the library, 5' RACE was applied. Instrument used: NextSeq 500. To correct for sequencing error and PCR bias, the TCR library protocol tagged individual cDNA molecules with unique molecular identifiers. Both TCR alpha and beta chains were sequenced, and tight co-correlation was observed between alpha and beta sequence abundances in each sample. In the paper's pipeline: Decombinator V4 was used to annotate TCR sequences for V gene, J gene and CDR3. TCRs were defined as expanded if a significant change between any two time points was detected under a Poisson model with p below 0.0001. Abundances of TCRs were expressed as counts per million after normalisation to the total number of TCRs sequenced in each sample. TRAV1-2 paired with TRAJ12, TRAJ20 or TRAJ33 defined MAIT TCRs, while TRAV10 paired with TRAJ18 defined iNKT TCRs. VDJdb, accessed 1 November 2021, was searched for CMV, EBV and SARS-CoV-2 annotated TCRs, excluding TCRs annotated for multiple antigens. TCRdb passed the public sequencing reads through fastp at Q25 and MiXCR, retaining productive beta sequences. Identical CDR3 protein sequences are pooled into one entry, listed with their most common genes and DNA. The V and J calls shown here were made by TCRdb, not taken from the authors' results. Present in this sample are about 69,000 distinct CDR3 sequences, about 12% of which were seen just once. The ten largest clonotypes hold around 6.7% of the sample.

In this sample, this clonotype turned up many times. The target of this receptor is not known. Per-nucleotide qualities are absent, and no much larger clonotype sits a single base away. The rearrangement combines TRBV23-1 with TRBJ2-5; TRBD2 is a possible D gene, resting on 5 matching bases. TRBV23-1 belongs to the ORF category, with a function that is uncertain. Specimen: whole blood. This TCR was sampled from an adult who was a healthcare worker with PCR-confirmed SARS-CoV-2 infection or an uninfected control (not recorded which). The base sequence is TGCGCCAGCAGTCAATCGCGGCAGCCGCGGGAAGAGACCCAGTACTTC. Translated, this gives CASSQSRQPREETQYF.